Below are 25 T cell receptor beta chains sequenced from a single sample in a study of shared T cell receptors in the human thymus. The repertoire was sequenced with immunoSEQ multiplex PCR; TCRdb's copy has only in-frame clones and lacks some. The table has about 540,000 clones, 70% to 80% seen once. These data were also reused for a study on human thymus T cells.

Sequences were obtained from thymocytes. These TCRs come from a boy in the first two years of life with a congenital heart defect.

This clone occurred a few times. The CDR3 DNA sequence: TGTGCCAGCAGCGGGAGGGGGGCAAGCCGCCCTAACTACAATGAGCAGTTCTTC. Residues: CASSGRGASRPNYNEQFF. This chain links TRBV14 with TRBJ2-1; perhaps TRBD2 as D (7 bases). This CDR3 has 18 residues. The V end was cut by 5 bases, the J end by 3 bases, with 23 bases between. The germline V gene has CDR1 SGHDN and CDR2 FVKESK.

The J gene is TRBJ2-2, the V gene TRBV7-6; 13 bases match TRBD2. Germline CDR1 and CDR2: SGHVS and FNYEAQ. The CDR3 is 18 amino acids. V was clipped by 5 bases and J by 8 bases; unmatched bases: 14. CDR3 amino acids: CASSPFLRLAGGPGELFF. The CDR3 region has the DNA TGTGCCAGCAGCCCCTTCCTTCGACTAGCGGGGGGACCAGGGGAGCTGTTTTTT.

The chain carries TRBV30 and TRBJ2-1; a weak D match, TRBD2 (6 bases). This CDR3 has 13 residues. V lost 3 bases to trimming and J lost 5 bases, with 11 bases between them. Germline values: CDR1 GTSNPN, CDR2 SVGIG (reference sequence). CDR3 in amino acids: CAWSLAVNNEQFF. The DNA of the CDR3 is TGTGCCTGGAGCTTAGCGGTTAACAATGAGCAGTTCTTC.

The table lists this clone with a few counts. The chain couples TRBV19 to TRBJ1-5; D call uncertain. Germline V CDR1 and CDR2: LNHDA, SQIVND (reference sequence). Between the trimmed V and J ends, which lost 5 bases and 3 bases, there was a span of 8 bases. This CDR3 contains 13 residues. As DNA, the CDR3 is TGTGCCAGTAGTGGACTGAACAATCAGCCCCAGCATTTT. Its protein product is CASSGLNNQPQHF.

The J gene is TRBJ2-5, the V gene TRBV4-1; 12 bases are a match to TRBD2. V dropped 1 base and J dropped 7; count of bases not matched to a gene: 13. This CDR3 contains 18 residues. Germline lookup yields CDR1 MGHRA and CDR2 YSYEKL. CDR3 bases: TGCGCCAGCAGCCAAGTTTCAGTTACTAGCGGGGGGTGGAGGACCCAGTACTTC. It translates to CASSQVSVTSGGWRTQYF.

The chain has TRBV29-1 and TRBJ2-5, with 7 nucleotides matching TRBD1. With the DNA end fitting TRBJ2-7 better, the J assignment may be wrong. CDR1 SQVTM and CDR2 ANQGSEA come from the germline V gene. The CDR3 is made up of 14 amino acids. CDR3 protein: CSVEGRQGLNEQYF. The CDR3 DNA is TGCAGCGTTGAGGGCAGACAGGGATTGAACGAGCAGTACTTC.

CDR3 sequence: CASFPSGGRGETQYF. The CDR3 DNA reads as TGCGCCAGCTTCCCTAGCGGGGGGCGAGGAGAGACCCAGTACTTC. This chain joins TRBV5-1 and TRBJ2-5; the match to TRBD2 covers 11 bases. Germline assignment: CDR1 SGHRS and CDR2 YFSETQ. There are 15 residues in the CDR3. Unmatched junction bases numbered 9, after V lost 7 bases and J lost 4 bases.

This chain connects TRBV5-5 to TRBJ2-7; 7 positions agree with TRBD1. This CDR3 is 14 amino acids long. Germline CDR1 is SGHKS and CDR2 is YYEKEE (reference sequence). V was clipped by 4 bases and J by 9 bases; unmatched bases: 13. The CDR3 spells CASSRTGDVVGQYF. CDR3 DNA sequence: TGTGCCAGCAGCCGGACAGGAGATGTGGTGGGGCAGTACTTC. The full variable domain, in which reference TRBV5-5 and TRBJ2-7 provide the parts outside the CDR3, is DAGVTQSPTHLIKTRGQQVTLRCSPISGHKSVSWYQQVLGQGPQFIFQYYEKEERGRGNFPDRFSARQFPNYSSELNVNALLLGDSALYLCASSRTGDVVGQYFGPGTRLTVT.

The rearrangement joins TRBV7-9 to TRBJ1-2; TRBD1 matches 7 bases. Germline loops: CDR1 SEHNR, CDR2 FQNEAQ (reference sequence). The V segment lost 1 base and the J segment 1 base; nucleotides outside the gene matches: 9. The CDR3 spans 17 residues. CDR3 nucleotide sequence: TGTGCCAGCAGCTTAGAGTACGACAGGGACCTTAACTATGGCTACACCTTC. It yields the protein CASSLEYDRDLNYGYTF.

This chain uses TRBV5-3 with TRBJ1-2; 8 positions agree with TRBD1. TRBV5-3 has ORF status, its function being uncertain. The CDR3 is 14 residues long. The V and J ends lost 6 bases and 6 bases, in that order; junction bases with no gene match: 10. The CDR3 DNA sequence: TGTGCCAGAAATTCCCCGGACAGGGAGAATGGCTACACCTTC. This codes for CARNSPDRENGYTF.

The CDR3 sequence: CASSSDRTHEQYF. The CDR3 coding sequence is TGTGCCAGCAGTTCGGACAGGACTCACGAGCAGTACTTC. V is TRBV7-9 and J is TRBJ2-7, with TRBD1 matching 7 bases. The V gene's germline CDR1 is SEHNR and CDR2 FQNEAQ (reference sequence). The J segment lost 5 bases and the V segment lost 6 bases, leaving 7 bases of the junction unmatched. There are 13 residues in the CDR3.

The chain carries TRBV29-1 and TRBJ1-4; 8 nucleotides match TRBD1. CDR3 length: 14 residues. In germline, CDR1 is SQVTM, CDR2 ANQGSEA. Trimming at V came to 5 bases and at J to 7 bases, leaving 9 bases not matched to a gene. CDR3 protein: CSVIRDRMGEKLFF. In DNA, the CDR3 is TGCAGCGTTATTAGGGACAGGATGGGTGAAAAACTGTTTTTT.

The chain links TRBV27 to TRBJ2-7; a possible D gene is TRBD2 (6 bases). Between the trimmed V and J ends, which lost 4 bases and 6 bases, there was a span of 13 bases. CDR1 and CDR2 (germline): MNHEY, SMNVEV (reference sequence). The CDR3 loop spans 13 amino acids. In DNA, the CDR3 is TGTGCCAGCAGTTCCGAAGGAGGGGCCGAGCAGTACTTC. It is translated as CASSSEGGAEQYF.

This clone turned up a few times. The chain joins TRBV10-1 to TRBJ2-1, with 8 positions matching TRBD2. The junction had 7 bases not matched to a gene; V was cut back by 6 bases and J by 0 bases. This CDR3 comprises 16 residues. From germline, CDR1 is WNHNN and CDR2 SYGVQD (reference sequence). CDR3 protein: CASSRKRGSSYNEQFF. CDR3 bases: TGCGCCAGCAGCAGAAAGCGGGGGAGCTCCTACAATGAGCAGTTCTTC.

The rearrangement joins TRBV13 to TRBJ1-2; TRBD1 might be the D (6 bases). Germline CDR1 PRHDT, CDR2 FYEKMQ (reference sequence). This CDR3 has 16 amino acids. V was cut by 4 bases and J by 4 bases, with 19 bases left in between. The CDR3 DNA follows: TGTGCCAGCAGCTCGACCGGGACAACCTCCACCTATGGCTACACCTTC. Translated, it gives CASSSTGTTSTYGYTF.

This rearrangement joins TRBV28 to TRBJ2-3, with D perhaps TRBD2 (7 bases). V was shortened by 8 bases and J by 1 base, with 28 bases between the two germline ends. Germline CDR1 MDHEN, CDR2 SYDVKM. The CDR3 extends over 19 amino acids. The CDR3 nucleotides read TGTGCCAGCTTCGGGTACAGGGTGGGCGGGAGTATAGGCACAGATACGCAGTATTTT. Protein product: CASFGYRVGGSIGTDTQYF.

This clone has more than one count but fewer than ten. The chain recombines TRBV7-9 with TRBJ2-3, with 7 bases identical to TRBD2. Germline V lookup: CDR1 SEHNR, CDR2 FQNEAQ (reference sequence). J lost 8 bases, V lost 5 bases, and 4 bases had no gene match. CDR3 length equals 12 residues. The CDR3 reads CASSPTGGTQYF. In nucleotides, the CDR3 is TGTGCCAGCAGCCCCACGGGGGGTACGCAGTATTTT.

CDR3 bases: TGTGCCAGCAGCGGGACTAGCGGAGTTTACGAGCAGTACTTC. Translation gives CASSGTSGVYEQYF. The rearrangement links TRBV6-1 to TRBJ2-7; 11 bases agree with TRBD2. The CDR3 contains 14 residues. The germline V gene has CDR1 MNHNS and CDR2 SASEGT. The V segment lost 6 bases and the J segment 4 bases; nucleotides outside the gene matches: 5.

The V call is TRBV6-5, the J call TRBJ1-1; perhaps TRBD1 as D (5 bases). This CDR3 has 11 amino acids. The germline V and J ends were trimmed by 2 bases and 11 bases, with 9 bases remaining between them. The V gene's germline CDR1 is MNHEY and CDR2 SVGAGI. The CDR3 DNA follows: TGTGCCAGCAGTTACCTACAGGTGGCTTTCTTT. Amino acids: CASSYLQVAFF.

V usage is TRBV11-2 and J usage is TRBJ2-7; D perhaps matches TRBD2 (5 bases). The CDR3 covers 17 residues. V shed 6 bases and J shed 0 bases, with 21 bases lying between them. Germline V gene sequence: CDR1 SGHAT, CDR2 FQNNGV. The CDR3 protein is CASSPDLFLATSYEQYF. The DNA for the CDR3 is TGTGCCAGCAGTCCTGACTTGTTCCTAGCCACCTCCTACGAGCAGTACTTC. Complete variable domain (other parts from reference TRBV11-2 and TRBJ2-7): EAGVAQSPRYKIIEKRQSVAFWCNPISGHATLYWYQQILGQGPKLLIQFQNNGVVDDSQLPKDRFSAERLKGVDSTLKIQPAKLEDSAVYLCASSPDLFLATSYEQYFGPGTRLTVT.

The chain joins TRBV7-2 to TRBJ2-7; 11 bases are a match to TRBD2. The V gene's germline CDR1 is SGHTA and CDR2 FQGNSA. The CDR3 sequence is 18 residues long. After removal of 5 bases from V and 0 bases from J, the junction contained 12 bases not matched to a gene. The CDR3 spells CASSRILAGGPSSYEQYF. The DNA of the CDR3 is TGTGCCAGCAGCCGCATTCTAGCGGGGGGCCCCTCCTCCTACGAGCAGTACTTC.

The V gene is TRBV4-3, the J gene TRBJ2-7; D is possibly TRBD1 (6 bases). Trimming left V 3 bases short and J 2 bases short, with 11 bases between. This CDR3 is 14 amino acids long. Germline assignment: CDR1 LGHNA and CDR2 YSLEER. CDR3 coding DNA: TGCGCCAGCAGCCATGACGGGGACACCTACGAGCAGTACTTC. Amino acids: CASSHDGDTYEQYF.

The chain has TRBV13 and TRBJ2-2, with a possible D match to TRBD1 (5 bases). CDR1 and CDR2 from the germline V gene are PRHDT and FYEKMQ (reference sequence). Trimming shortened V by 2 bases and J by 6 bases, and 16 bases separated the two germline ends. This CDR3 spans 16 amino acids. CDR3 coding DNA: TGTGCCAGCAGCTTATTGGGCAGGGTGGCGTCCGGGGAGCTGTTTTTT. This codes for CASSLLGRVASGELFF.

The rearrangement joins TRBV6-5 to TRBJ2-7, with a weak D call TRBD2 (6 bases). Per the germline V gene, CDR1 is MNHEY and CDR2 is SVGAGI. The CDR3 totals 11 residues. V lost 6 bases, J lost 12 bases, and 15 bases lay in between. This CDR3 reads CASRRTRELYF. The CDR3 DNA sequence: TGTGCCAGCAGGAGAACCCGGGAGTTGTACTTC.

This clone appeared once. In DNA form, the CDR3 reads TGTGCCAGCAGGTCAGCGGGAGGGCCGGGTGAGCAGTTCTTC. Its translation is CASRSAGGPGEQFF. This rearrangement joins TRBV7-9 to TRBJ2-1; 10 bases match TRBD2. Germline CDR1 is SEHNR and CDR2 is FQNEAQ (reference sequence). This CDR3 comprises 14 residues. J lost 9 bases, V lost 6 bases, and 8 bases had no gene match.